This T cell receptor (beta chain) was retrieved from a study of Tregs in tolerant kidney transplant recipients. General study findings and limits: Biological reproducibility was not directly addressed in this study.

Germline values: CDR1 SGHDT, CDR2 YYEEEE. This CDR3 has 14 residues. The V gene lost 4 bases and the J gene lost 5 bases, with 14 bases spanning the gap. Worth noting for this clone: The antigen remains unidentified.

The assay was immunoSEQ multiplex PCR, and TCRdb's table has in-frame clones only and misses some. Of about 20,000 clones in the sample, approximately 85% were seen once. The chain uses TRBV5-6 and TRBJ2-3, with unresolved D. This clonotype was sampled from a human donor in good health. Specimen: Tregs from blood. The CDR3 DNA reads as TGTGCCAGCAGCGCAGCGACCCATGGAGATACGCAGTATTTT. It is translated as CASSAATHGDTQYF.